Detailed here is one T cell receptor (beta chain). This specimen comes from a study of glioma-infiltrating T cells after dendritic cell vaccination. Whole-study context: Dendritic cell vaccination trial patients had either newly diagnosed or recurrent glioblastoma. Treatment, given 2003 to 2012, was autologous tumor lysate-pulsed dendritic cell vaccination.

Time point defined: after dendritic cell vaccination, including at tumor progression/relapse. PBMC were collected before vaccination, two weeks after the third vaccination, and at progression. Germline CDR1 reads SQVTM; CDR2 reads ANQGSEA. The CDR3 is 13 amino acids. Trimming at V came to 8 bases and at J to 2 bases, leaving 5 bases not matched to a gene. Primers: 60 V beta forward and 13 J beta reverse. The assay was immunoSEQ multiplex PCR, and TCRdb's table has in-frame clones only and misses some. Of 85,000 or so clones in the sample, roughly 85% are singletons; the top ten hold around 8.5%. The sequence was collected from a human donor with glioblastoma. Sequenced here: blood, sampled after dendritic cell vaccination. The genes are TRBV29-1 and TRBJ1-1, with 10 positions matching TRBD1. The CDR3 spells CSSWTGGNTEAFF. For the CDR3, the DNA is TGCAGCTCTTGGACAGGGGGAAACACTGAAGCTTTCTTT.